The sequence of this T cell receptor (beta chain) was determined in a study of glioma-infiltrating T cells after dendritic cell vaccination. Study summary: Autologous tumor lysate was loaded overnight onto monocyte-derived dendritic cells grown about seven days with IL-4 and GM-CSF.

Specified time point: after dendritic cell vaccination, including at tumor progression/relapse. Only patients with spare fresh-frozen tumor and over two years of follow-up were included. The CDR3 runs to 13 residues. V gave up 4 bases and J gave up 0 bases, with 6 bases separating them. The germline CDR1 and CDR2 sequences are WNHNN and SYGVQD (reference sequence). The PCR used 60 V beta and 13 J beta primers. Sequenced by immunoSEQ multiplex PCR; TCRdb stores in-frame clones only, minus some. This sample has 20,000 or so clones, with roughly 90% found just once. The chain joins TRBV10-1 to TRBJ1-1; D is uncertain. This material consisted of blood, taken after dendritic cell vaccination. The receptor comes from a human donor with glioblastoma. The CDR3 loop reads CASSGQLNTEAFF. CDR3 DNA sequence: TGCGCCAGCAGTGGCCAGTTGAACACTGAAGCTTTCTTT.